This is a list of T cell receptor beta chains from one sample in a study of cytomegalovirus exposure and HLA in healthy donors. The method was immunoSEQ multiplex PCR; TCRdb's version includes in-frame clones alone and lacks a portion of them. The sample carries around 99,000 clones, about 80% recorded once. Sequences were obtained from PBMCs. The origin of the receptors is a woman in her forties or fifties in good health and CMV-seropositive. CDR3s include the opening cysteine and the closing phenylalanine or tryptophan. D genes are given only for firm matches. Some rows have no size entry. The others give once, few or many, or a class for an expanded clone.

TRBV18,TRBJ2-2,NA,17,NA,CASSPAGMTANTGELFF,TGTGCCAGCTCACCAGCCGGGATGACTGCGAACACCGGGGAGCTGTTTTTT
TRBV12-5,TRBJ2-1,NA,17,NA,CASGLVQRLTDYNEQFF,TGTGCTAGTGGTTTGGTACAGAGGCTGACAGACTACAATGAGCAGTTCTTC
TRBV6-5,TRBJ2-3,NA,13,NA,CASSVPGTDTQYF,TGTGCCAGCAGTGTTCCCGGCACAGATACGCAGTATTTT
TRBV5-1,TRBJ2-1,NA,15,TRBD2,CASSLTSGGAGEQFF,TGCGCCAGCAGCTTGACTAGCGGGGGGGCAGGGGAGCAGTTCTTC
TRBV5-4,TRBJ1-2,few,14,NA,CASSPGQSRYGYTF,TGTGCCAGCAGCCCCGGACAGTCTCGCTATGGCTACACCTTC
TRBV27,TRBJ1-2,NA,15,NA,CASSSPTATRHGYTF,TGTGCCAGCAGTTCTCCGACAGCAACCAGGCATGGCTACACCTTC
TRBV7-2,TRBJ2-6,NA,19,TRBD1,CASSITSGQGPSGANVLTF,TGTGCCAGCAGCATAACCTCGGGACAGGGCCCCTCTGGGGCCAACGTCCTGACTTTC
TRBV5-1,TRBJ1-2,NA,15,NA,CASSATGNSNYGYTF,TGCGCCAGCAGCGCCACAGGAAATTCTAACTATGGCTACACCTTC
TRBV7-9,TRBJ1-5,once,14,TRBD1,CASSPGTGNQPQHF,TGTGCCAGCAGCCCCGGGACAGGGAATCAGCCCCAGCATTTT
TRBV7-2,TRBJ2-5,NA,14,NA,CASSPARRQETQYF,TGTGCCAGCAGCCCCGCCCGGCGGCAAGAGACCCAGTACTTC
TRBV7-8,TRBJ2-7,NA,14,TRBD1,CASSFGTGVLEQYF,TGTGCCAGCAGCTTTGGGACAGGGGTTCTCGAGCAGTACTTC
TRBV5-1,TRBJ2-2,once,15,NA,CASSLREIRTGELFF,TGCGCCAGCAGCTTGAGGGAGATACGCACCGGGGAGCTGTTTTTT
TRBV9,TRBJ1-2,NA,13,NA,CASSVRANYGYTF,TGTGCCAGCAGCGTGCGCGCTAACTATGGCTACACCTTC